These 14 T cell receptor beta chains were all obtained from the same sample, sequenced in a study of cytomegalovirus exposure and HLA in healthy donors. Use of 60 Vbeta and 13 Jbeta primers characterized the PCR. Using immunoSEQ multiplex PCR, the repertoire was profiled, and TCRdb retains in-frame clones only, with some absent. Among approximately 100,000 clones listed, roughly 79% were seen once. What was sequenced was PBMCs. These TCRs come from a woman in her forties or fifties in good health and CMV-seropositive.

The chain links TRBV5-6 to TRBJ2-1, with TRBD2 matching over 7 bases. V shed 6 bases and J 5 bases; nucleotides not matched to a gene: 11. The germline V gene has CDR1 SGHDT and CDR2 YYEEEE. The CDR3 is made up of 15 amino acids. The CDR3 sequence: CASTFPGAGDNEQFF. Here the CDR3 DNA reads TGTGCCAGCACCTTTCCCGGGGCGGGGGACAATGAGCAGTTCTTC. The full variable domain, rest sourced from reference TRBV5-6 and TRBJ2-1, is DAGVTQSPTHLIKTRGQQVTLRCSPKSGHDTVSWYQQALGQGPQFIFQYYEEEERQRGNFPDRFSGHQFPNYSSELNVNALLLGDSALYLCASTFPGAGDNEQFFGPGTRLTVL.

V and J are TRBV27 and TRBJ1-1, with D possibly matching TRBD1 (5 bases). V lost 4 bases, J lost 11 bases, and 17 bases lay in between. Germline loops: CDR1 MNHEY, CDR2 SMNVEV (reference sequence). This CDR3 is 13 amino acids long. The chain's CDR3 is CASSSLEGARAFF. CDR3 in DNA: TGTGCCAGCAGTTCCCTCGAAGGGGCGCGTGCTTTCTTT.

The gene calls are TRBV5-4 and TRBJ2-3, with TRBD2 as a possible D gene (5 bases). Germline V gives CDR1 SGHNT, CDR2 YYREEE (reference sequence). The CDR3 extends over 14 amino acids. Between the trimmed V and J ends, which lost 1 base and 2 bases, there was a span of 8 bases. The CDR3 DNA is TGTGCCAGCAGCTTGTCCGGGGTCACAGATACGCAGTATTTT. This sequence encodes CASSLSGVTDTQYF.

The rearrangement uses TRBV11-3 and TRBJ2-7; 11 bases match TRBD1. The V gene end was trimmed by 5 bases and the J gene end by 2 bases; junction bases not matched to a gene: 5. The CDR3 is made up of 15 amino acids. CDR1 and CDR2 (germline): SGHNT, YENEEA. DNA of the CDR3: TGTGCCAGCAGCGGTCGGACAGGGGGCACCTACGAGCAGTACTTC. It specifies CASSGRTGGTYEQYF.

The rearrangement joins TRBV2 to TRBJ2-7; tentative D call: TRBD1 (6 bases). Germline V gives CDR1 SNHLY, CDR2 FYNNEI. The ends were cut back, 10 bases at V and 3 bases at J, with 16 bases in the middle. The CDR3 loop spans 13 amino acids. Here the CDR3 reads CATSQGHDYEQYF. CDR3 DNA sequence: TGTGCCACCTCGCAGGGACACGACTACGAGCAGTACTTC.

The chain joins TRBV2 to TRBJ1-2, with 7 bases fitting TRBD1. J gave up 0 bases and V 5 bases, and 9 bases lay outside the gene matches. The CDR3 sequence is 16 residues long. Germline assignment: CDR1 SNHLY and CDR2 FYNNEI. This CDR3 is CASSPWDGTANYGYTF. The DNA of the CDR3 is TGTGCCAGCAGTCCCTGGGACGGGACAGCTAACTATGGCTACACCTTC.

This clone was counted between two and nine times. The CDR3 region has the DNA TGTGCCAGCATCGGGGACACTGCTCGGGCAAACTATGGCTACACCTTC. Translating it yields CASIGDTARANYGYTF. The V call is TRBV25-1, the J call TRBJ1-2, with a possible D match to TRBD1 (6 bases). Trimming cost V 7 bases and J 2 bases, with 20 bases left between them. The CDR3 consists of 16 residues. Germline-derived CDR1 and CDR2 are MGHDK and SYGVNS.

The chain uses TRBV6-6 and TRBJ1-5, with a weak D call TRBD1 (5 bases). V shed 5 bases and J shed 4 bases, with 12 bases lying between them. CDR1 MNHNY and CDR2 SVGAGI come from the germline V gene (reference sequence). The CDR3 spans 14 residues. CDR3 region: CASSQRGGNQPQHF. The CDR3 nucleotides are TGTGCCAGCAGTCAAAGGGGCGGAAATCAGCCCCAGCATTTT.

The table lists this clone with a few counts. The CDR3 loop is CASSRSSGKPSYEQYF. CDR3 coding DNA: TGTGCCAGCAGCCGGTCTAGCGGGAAGCCCTCCTACGAGCAGTACTTC. This sequence joins TRBV5-8 and TRBJ2-7; TRBD2 matches at 9 bases. Germline V lookup: CDR1 SGHTS, CDR2 YDEGEE. Trimming took 4 bases from V and 0 from J; bases not matched to a gene: 8. The CDR3 runs to 16 residues.

This clone turned up a few times. This chain uses TRBV6-5 with TRBJ1-1; D is perhaps TRBD1 (6 bases). The CDR3 totals 13 residues. V lost 7 bases, J lost 7 bases, and 16 bases lay in between. CDR1 and CDR2 (germline): MNHEY, SVGAGI. DNA for the CDR3: TGTGCCAGCACCCGGGGGAGGGGGAGTGAAGCTTTCTTT. It translates to CASTRGRGSEAFF.

Regarding this clone: The sample carries other DNA sequences with the same CDR3. The chain has TRBV4-1 and TRBJ2-1; perhaps TRBD1 as D (5 bases). Trimming left V 2 bases short and J 4 bases short, with 9 bases between. Germline V gives CDR1 MGHRA, CDR2 YSYEKL. This CDR3 region has 14 residues. As DNA, the CDR3 is TGCGCCAGCAGCCAAAGGGGCCCATACAATGAGCAGTTCTTC. Translating gives CASSQRGPYNEQFF.

The chain employs TRBV6-4 and TRBJ1-1; possibly TRBD1 for D (6 bases). Germline lookup yields CDR1 MRHNA and CDR2 SNTAGT. This CDR3 comprises 13 residues. V shed 3 bases and J shed 8 bases, with 13 bases lying between them. CDR3 sequence (DNA): TGTGCCAGCAGTGAGCGACTTCAGGGGGAAGCTTTCTTT. It specifies CASSERLQGEAFF.

The chain has TRBV2 and TRBJ2-1; 11 bases match TRBD2. There are 16 residues in the CDR3. The J segment lost 4 bases and the V segment lost 5 bases, leaving 7 bases of the junction unmatched. Germline-derived CDR1 and CDR2 are SNHLY and FYNNEI. CDR3 residues: CASSLLAGGGYNEQFF. DNA of the CDR3: TGTGCCAGCAGTTTGCTAGCGGGGGGAGGTTACAATGAGCAGTTCTTC.

CDR3 protein: CASSSGLASYNEQFF. CDR3 DNA: TGTGCCAGCAGCTCAGGACTAGCTTCCTACAATGAGCAGTTCTTC. The chain links TRBV11-3 to TRBJ2-1, with 8 bases lining up with TRBD2. The trim removed 4 bases at V and 1 base at J, leaving 3 bases unmatched. Germline lookup yields CDR1 SGHNT and CDR2 YENEEA. The CDR3 loop spans 15 amino acids.